This T cell receptor (beta chain) was documented in a study of spatial heterogeneity in lung cancer. Study-level findings and limits: How many expanded intratumoral alpha and beta TCRs were present tracked the tumor mutation count, which was a count of nonsynonymous mutations.

V shed 6 bases, J shed 1 base, and the junction held 0 bases outside the gene matches. The germline CDR1 and CDR2 sequences are MDHEN and SYDVKM. The CDR3 sequence is 14 residues long. As for time point: sample taken at primary tumor resection. The donors were fewer than 80 patients with non-small cell lung cancer that was early-stage and untreated. Using its own MiXCR run on the 5' RACE reads, TCRdb lists one record per CDR3 protein. The repertoire holds about 100,000 distinct CDR3 sequences, with 4.4% as singletons. In its sample, this clonotype was seen many times. Antigen: not known. This clonotype was obtained from a male donor with early-stage non-small cell lung cancer. The chain combines TRBV28 with TRBJ2-4, with TRBD1 identical over 10 bases. Sequenced material: lung tumor tissue, taken at surgery. CDR3 nucleotides: TGTGCCAGCAGGGACAGGGGGGCCAAAAACATTCAGTACTTC. This gives the protein CASRDRGAKNIQYF.